This TCR beta chain was sequenced for a study of blood T cell repertoires in COVID-19 (dated by TCRdb to 2020 to 2021). Some background on the complete study: Samples covering the acute and convalescent phases of COVID-19 were provided by collaborators in the United States, Italy and Spain. The prospective study material was composed of cDNA or gDNA derived from T cells, B-cell-depleted T cells, or PBMCs. The dataset comprised deeply sampled blood TCRbeta repertoires from subjects exposed to, actively infected with, or recovered from COVID-19. The repertoires were released in a freely available public database meant as a resource for research on the immune response to SARS-CoV-2. Samples were obtained from the ongoing ImmuneRACE study (first 160 participants) and from roughly 1,300 subjects provided by 6 global collaborators. The sample metadata nearly always contained a de-identified subject ID, COVID-19 status, age in years and sex. Where HLA class I and class II types were available, the types were taken from metadata supplied by the sample provider, not from assay-based typing. General conclusions and limits of the study: Clinical and demographic metadata were provided uncurated, with the amount varying by source and participant.

Its CDR3 holds 14 amino acids, cysteine through phenylalanine. Left in the record is the CDR3 DNA by itself, 42 bases read in frame from the first base. Clipping removes 5 bases from V and 1 base from J, with 2 as the unmatched junction base count. As encoded in the germline V gene, CDR1 is SNHLY while CDR2 is FYNNEI. Enrolling through a virtual design, the prospective study's participants ranged in age from roughly 18 to 90 years and lived across some 23 United States geographic areas. To assign participants to cohorts, the prospective study relied on clinical history that participants themselves reported in a screening survey and a study questionnaire. Recovered participants in ImmuneRACE Cohort 3 were defined as having two consecutive negative NP/OP PCR tests, clearance from a healthcare professional, or resolution of symptoms. In the prospective study, mobile phlebotomists collected whole blood, serum and a nasopharyngeal or oropharyngeal swab from each participant. Additional blood draws and questionnaires over an approximately 2-month period could optionally be provided by prospective study participants. Before DNA extraction, blood samples from the prospective study were shipped at room temperature or frozen.

TCRbeta CDR3 regions were amplified from genomic DNA by means of the immunoSEQ Assay, a bias-controlled multiplex PCR. As for how the authors treated the data: Nucleated cell counts per sample were estimated from amplification of reference gene primers within the assay. To quantify the absolute abundance of each unique TCRbeta CDR3 rearrangement, sequence reads were collapsed and filtered. Productive Simpson clonality was computed per sample as the square root of Simpson's diversity index over productive rearrangements. Drawn from immuneACCESS, this table holds only the in-frame rearrangements with V and J called that TCRdb kept. Clones are partly lost; checked studies trace under half to an unresolved V gene and leave the rest unexplained. V, J and clone size are taken as reported in that table, and D and trimming were inferred from the DNA itself. Across this sample there are roughly 260,000 clones, with 70% to 90% seen only once. Under 2.5% of the sample lies in the top ten.

Notes on this clone: What this receptor recognizes is not known. No clone much larger than this one lies a single base away; base qualities are absent.

This sequence originates from a woman aged 45-60 years who had recovered from COVID-19. The V and J genes are TRBV2 and TRBJ2-7; TRBD2 aligns with 10 central bases. Source material: PBMCs or T cells enriched from blood (not recorded which). The CDR3 has the sequence CASSLAGASYEQYF. In nucleotides, the sequence is TGTGCCAGCAGTCTAGCGGGAGCGTCCTACGAGCAGTACTTC.